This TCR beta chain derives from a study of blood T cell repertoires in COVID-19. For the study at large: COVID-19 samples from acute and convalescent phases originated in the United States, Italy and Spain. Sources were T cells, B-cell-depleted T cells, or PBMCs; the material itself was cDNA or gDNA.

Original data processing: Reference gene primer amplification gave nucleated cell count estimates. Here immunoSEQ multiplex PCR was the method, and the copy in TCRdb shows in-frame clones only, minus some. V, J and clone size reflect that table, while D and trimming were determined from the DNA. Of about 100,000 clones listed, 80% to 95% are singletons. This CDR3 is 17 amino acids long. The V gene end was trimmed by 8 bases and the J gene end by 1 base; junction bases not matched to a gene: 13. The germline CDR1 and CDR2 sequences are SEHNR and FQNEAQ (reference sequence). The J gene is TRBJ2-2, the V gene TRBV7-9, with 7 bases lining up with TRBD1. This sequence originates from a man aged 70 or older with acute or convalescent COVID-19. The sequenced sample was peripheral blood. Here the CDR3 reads CASGALTTGVNTGELFF. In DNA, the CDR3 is TGTGCCAGCGGCGCACTAACCACAGGGGTGAACACCGGGGAGCTGTTTTTT.